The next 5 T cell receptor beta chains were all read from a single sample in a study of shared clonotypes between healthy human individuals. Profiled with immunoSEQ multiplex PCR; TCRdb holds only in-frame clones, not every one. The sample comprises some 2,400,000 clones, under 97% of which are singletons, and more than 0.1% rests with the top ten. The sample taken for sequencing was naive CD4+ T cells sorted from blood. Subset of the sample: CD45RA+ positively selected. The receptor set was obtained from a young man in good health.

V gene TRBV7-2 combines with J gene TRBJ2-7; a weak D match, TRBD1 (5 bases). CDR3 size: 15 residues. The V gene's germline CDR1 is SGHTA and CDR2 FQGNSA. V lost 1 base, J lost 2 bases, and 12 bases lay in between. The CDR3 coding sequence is TGTGCCAGCAGCTTAGTGGCGACAGCTACCTACGAGCAGTACTTC. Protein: CASSLVATATYEQYF.

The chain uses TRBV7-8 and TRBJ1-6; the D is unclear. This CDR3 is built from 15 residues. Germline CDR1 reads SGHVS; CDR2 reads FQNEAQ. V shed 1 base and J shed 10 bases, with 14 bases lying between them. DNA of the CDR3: TGTGCCAGCAGCTTAGTAGGGAGTGGAGAATCACCCCTCCACTTT. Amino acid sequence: CASSLVGSGESPLHF.

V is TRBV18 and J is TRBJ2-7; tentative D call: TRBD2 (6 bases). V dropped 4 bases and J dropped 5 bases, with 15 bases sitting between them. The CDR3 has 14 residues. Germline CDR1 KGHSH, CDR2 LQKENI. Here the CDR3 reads CASSRREAFHEQYF. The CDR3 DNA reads TGTGCCAGCTCACGGCGGGAAGCTTTCCACGAGCAGTACTTC.

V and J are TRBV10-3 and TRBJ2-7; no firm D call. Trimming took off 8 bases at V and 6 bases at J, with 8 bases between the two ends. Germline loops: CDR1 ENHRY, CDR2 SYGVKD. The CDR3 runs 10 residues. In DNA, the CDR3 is TGTGCCATCCCCTCCCGCGAGCAGTACTTC. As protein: CAIPSREQYF.

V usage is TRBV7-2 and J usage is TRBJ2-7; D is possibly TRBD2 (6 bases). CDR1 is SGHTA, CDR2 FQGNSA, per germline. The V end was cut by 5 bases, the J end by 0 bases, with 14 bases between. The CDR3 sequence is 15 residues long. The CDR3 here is CASSPSGLPSYEQYF. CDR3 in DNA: TGTGCCAGCAGCCCGAGCGGACTACCCTCCTACGAGCAGTACTTC. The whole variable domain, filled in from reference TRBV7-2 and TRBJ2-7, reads GAGVSQSPSNKVTEKGKDVELRCDPISGHTALYWYRQSLGQGLEFLIYFQGNSAPDKSGLPSDRFSAERTGGSVSTLTIQRTQQEDSAVYLCASSPSGLPSYEQYFGPGTRLTVT.